The TCR beta chain described here comes from a study of control samples from healthy donors and cancer patients. TCRdb's table, derived via immunoSEQ multiplex PCR, lists solely in-frame clones and lacks some. The data contain around 200,000 clones, roughly 91% of them singletons. The CDR3 length is 14 residues. Trimming removed 3 bases from V and 8 bases from J; junction bases left unmatched: 5. Per the germline V gene, CDR1 is SGHNT and CDR2 is YYREEE (reference sequence). The specimen sequenced was blood. V usage is TRBV5-4 and J usage is TRBJ1-4, with 9 bases lining up with TRBD1. The receptor was derived from a woman younger than 45 in good health. The CDR3 is CASSSGQGQEKLFF. The CDR3 region has the DNA TGTGCCAGCAGCTCGGGACAGGGCCAAGAAAAACTGTTTTTT.